The rows below give T cell receptor beta chains drawn from one sample of a study of T-cell memory formation after mild COVID-19. Each CDR3 protein gets one entry after TCRdb re-called the 5' RACE reads with MiXCR. The table shows some 450,000 distinct CDR3 sequences, with 15% to 20% occurring only once. The sequencing sample was made of PBMCs or a T cell subset sorted from them (not recorded which). The source of these receptors is a man younger than 30 who had mild COVID-19 (a few samples of this study predate the infection). Cell type and time point are not known. CDR3s include the opening cysteine and the closing phenylalanine or tryptophan.

j_call: TRBJ2-1; v_call: TRBV5-6; cdr3_aa: CASSQGLAGDYNEQFF
j_call: TRBJ2-2; v_call: TRBV6-2/TRBV6-3; cdr3_aa: CASSWDRAANTGELFF
j_call: TRBJ1-1; v_call: TRBV20-1; cdr3_aa: CSALVQGVEAFF
j_call: TRBJ1-2; v_call: TRBV4-3; cdr3_aa: CASSQLIQGADDGYTF
j_call: TRBJ1-1; v_call: TRBV3-1; cdr3_aa: CATTEGRSTEAFF
j_call: TRBJ2-3; v_call: TRBV6-4; cdr3_aa: CASSDAWTGGLDTQYF
j_call: TRBJ2-1; v_call: TRBV24-1; cdr3_aa: CATASSGSYNEQFF
j_call: TRBJ1-3; v_call: TRBV4-1; cdr3_aa: CASSHDRGLGNTIYF
j_call: TRBJ1-1; v_call: TRBV7-9; cdr3_aa: CASSHFGWGSTEAFF
j_call: TRBJ1-4; v_call: TRBV19; cdr3_aa: CASSMKQDEKLFF
j_call: TRBJ2-3; v_call: TRBV5-1; cdr3_aa: CASSLSSDTQYF
j_call: TRBJ2-3; v_call: TRBV24-1; cdr3_aa: CAAGDSNTDTQYF
j_call: TRBJ2-7; v_call: TRBV18; cdr3_aa: CASSPQTGVSYEQYF
j_call: TRBJ1-5; v_call: TRBV18; cdr3_aa: CASSPYSRDNQPQHF
j_call: TRBJ2-3; v_call: TRBV20-1; cdr3_aa: CSATSGGWGVTSYGTDTQYF
j_call: TRBJ1-1; v_call: TRBV7-6; cdr3_aa: CASSLTGHGNTEAFF
j_call: TRBJ2-4; v_call: TRBV4-2; cdr3_aa: CDSRRDKGKGKNIQYF
j_call: TRBJ2-5; v_call: TRBV15; cdr3_aa: CATSRDPAVQETQYF
j_call: TRBJ2-7; v_call: TRBV7-9; cdr3_aa: CASSRTFEQYF
j_call: TRBJ1-1; v_call: TRBV20-1; cdr3_aa: CSANRQASEAFF
j_call: TRBJ2-5; v_call: TRBV25-1; cdr3_aa: CASSDGHGETQYF
j_call: TRBJ2-5; v_call: TRBV18; cdr3_aa: CASSPTVQETQYF
j_call: TRBJ1-2; v_call: TRBV20-1; cdr3_aa: CSARDDLLHGYTF
j_call: TRBJ2-3; v_call: TRBV7-9; cdr3_aa: CASSISGGLHTQYF
j_call: TRBJ1-2; v_call: TRBV4-3; cdr3_aa: CASSQDGGGLFGYTF
j_call: TRBJ1-1; v_call: TRBV6-2/TRBV6-3; cdr3_aa: CASRKTHAGGGEAFF
j_call: TRBJ2-1; v_call: TRBV7-2; cdr3_aa: CASSLWGGGYNEQFF
j_call: TRBJ2-5; v_call: TRBV12-3/TRBV12-4; cdr3_aa: CASRGTSLGVETQYF
j_call: TRBJ2-1; v_call: TRBV4-3; cdr3_aa: CASSRTASSEQFF
j_call: TRBJ1-2; v_call: TRBV5-1; cdr3_aa: CASSLECDRNYGYTF
j_call: TRBJ1-4; v_call: TRBV9; cdr3_aa: CASSPRTGWNEKLFF
j_call: TRBJ1-5; v_call: TRBV15; cdr3_aa: CATSREGGGQPQHF
j_call: TRBJ2-7; v_call: TRBV28; cdr3_aa: CASSLPTREQYF
j_call: TRBJ1-1; v_call: TRBV28; cdr3_aa: CASGLAVRDTEAFF
j_call: TRBJ1-1; v_call: TRBV6-5; cdr3_aa: CASSYGARGTEAFF
j_call: TRBJ1-1; v_call: TRBV11-1; cdr3_aa: CASSSSGAGTEAFF
j_call: TRBJ2-2; v_call: TRBV6-2/TRBV6-3; cdr3_aa: CASSYLRGVNSGELFF
j_call: TRBJ2-7; v_call: TRBV3-1; cdr3_aa: CASSQESREQYF
j_call: TRBJ2-3; v_call: TRBV7-7; cdr3_aa: CASSLGSITDTQYF
j_call: TRBJ2-5; v_call: TRBV20-1; cdr3_aa: CSAPPGTSGGDLETQYF
j_call: TRBJ2-1; v_call: TRBV7-2; cdr3_aa: CASSLSFGGFSYNEQFF
j_call: TRBJ2-1; v_call: TRBV12-3/TRBV12-4; cdr3_aa: CASRWTSGGNEQFF
j_call: TRBJ1-4; v_call: TRBV5-5; cdr3_aa: CASRRQGGTRMANEKLFF
j_call: TRBJ2-2; v_call: TRBV4-1; cdr3_aa: CASSQWGTGELFF
j_call: TRBJ1-2; v_call: TRBV12-3/TRBV12-4; cdr3_aa: CASSFRIYGYTF
j_call: TRBJ2-1; v_call: TRBV6-5; cdr3_aa: CASSSPLAGATYNEQFF
j_call: TRBJ2-3; v_call: TRBV11-2; cdr3_aa: CASREGAGGGHTQYF